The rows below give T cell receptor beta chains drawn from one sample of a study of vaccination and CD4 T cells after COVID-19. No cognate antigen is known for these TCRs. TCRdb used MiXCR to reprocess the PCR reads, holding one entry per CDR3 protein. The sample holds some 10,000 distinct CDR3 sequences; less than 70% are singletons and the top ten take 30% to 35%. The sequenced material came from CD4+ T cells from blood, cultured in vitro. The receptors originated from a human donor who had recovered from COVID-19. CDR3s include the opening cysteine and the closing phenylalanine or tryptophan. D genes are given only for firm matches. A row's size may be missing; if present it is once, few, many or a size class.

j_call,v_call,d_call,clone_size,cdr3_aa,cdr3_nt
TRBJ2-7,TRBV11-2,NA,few,CASSLEARGGTEQYF,TGTGCCAGCAGCTTAGAGGCTAGAGGGGGAACCGAGCAGTACTTC
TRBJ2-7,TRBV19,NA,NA,CASSPSGYEQYF,TGTGCCAGTAGTCCGTCTGGATACGAGCAGTACTTC
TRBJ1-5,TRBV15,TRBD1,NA,CATSREIQGNQPQHF,TGTGCCACCAGCAGGGAAATACAGGGGAACCAGCCCCAGCATTTT
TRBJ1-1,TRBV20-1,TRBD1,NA,CSAKGSGQGARGTEAFF,TGCAGTGCAAAAGGCAGTGGGCAGGGGGCGCGCGGCACTGAAGCTTTCTTT
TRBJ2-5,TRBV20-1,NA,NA,CSASSVRETQYF,TGCAGTGCCAGTTCAGTACGGGAGACCCAGTACTTC
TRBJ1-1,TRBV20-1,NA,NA,CSASYTINTEAFF,TGCAGTGCTAGTTACACCATCAACACTGAAGCTTTCTTT
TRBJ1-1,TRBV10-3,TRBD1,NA,CAISAMTGGNTEAFF,TGTGCCATCAGTGCTATGACAGGGGGCAACACTGAAGCTTTCTTT
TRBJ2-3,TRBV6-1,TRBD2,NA,CASRDDRDYFTDTQYF,TGTGCCAGCAGGGACGACCGGGACTACTTCACAGATACGCAGTATTTT
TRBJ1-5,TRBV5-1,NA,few,CASSNGVDQPQHF,TGCGCCAGCAGCAATGGGGTCGATCAGCCCCAGCATTTT
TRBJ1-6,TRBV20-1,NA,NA,CSASGGRGNSPLHF,TGCAGTGCTAGTGGGGGGCGTGGTAATTCACCCCTCCACTTT
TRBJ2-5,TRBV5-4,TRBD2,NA,CASSGLAGVGGETQYF,TGTGCCAGCAGCGGACTAGCGGGAGTGGGGGGAGAGACCCAGTACTTC
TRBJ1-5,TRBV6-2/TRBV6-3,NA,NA,CASSPHAEGTYNQPQHF,TGTGCCAGCAGTCCCCATGCCGAAGGGACATATAATCAGCCCCAGCATTTT
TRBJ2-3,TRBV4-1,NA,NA,CASSQESGTQYF,TGCGCCAGCAGCCAAGAATCAGGTACGCAGTATTTT
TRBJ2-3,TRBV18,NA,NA,CASGRQGRSDTQYF,TGTGCCAGCGGCAGGCAGGGACGGTCAGATACGCAGTATTTT
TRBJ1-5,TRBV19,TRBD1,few,CASSIAGTGLNQPQHF,TGTGCCAGTAGTATAGCCGGGACAGGGCTCAATCAGCCCCAGCATTTT
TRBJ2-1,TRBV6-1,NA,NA,CASSPGGVGDDEQFF,TGTGCCAGCAGTCCCGGCGGGGTCGGGGACGATGAGCAGTTCTTC
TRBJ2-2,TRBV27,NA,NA,CASSFWGNTGELFF,TGTGCCAGCAGTTTCTGGGGGAACACCGGGGAGCTGTTTTTT
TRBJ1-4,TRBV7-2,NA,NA,CASSPGRGGGKLFF,TGTGCCAGCAGCCCCGGGCGGGGTGGTGGAAAACTGTTTTTT
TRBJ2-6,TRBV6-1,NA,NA,CASSYQGRYSGANVLTF,TGTGCCAGCAGCTATCAGGGAAGGTACTCTGGGGCCAACGTCCTGACTTTC
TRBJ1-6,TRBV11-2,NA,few,CASSLVPDSPLHF,TGTGCCAGCAGCTTAGTACCAGATTCACCCCTCCACTTT
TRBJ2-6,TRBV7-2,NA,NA,CASSLVTSGANVLTF,TGTGCCAGCAGCTTAGTCACATCAGGGGCCAACGTCCTGACTTTC
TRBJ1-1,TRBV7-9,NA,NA,CASSLWATEAFF,TGTGCCAGCAGCTTATGGGCCACTGAAGCTTTCTTT
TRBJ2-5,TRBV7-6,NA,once,CASSDRRETQYF,TGTGCCAGCAGCGACCGCCGAGAGACCCAGTACTTC
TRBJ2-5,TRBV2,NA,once,CASSEGSYQETQYF,TGTGCCAGCAGTGAAGGCAGCTACCAAGAGACCCAGTACTTC
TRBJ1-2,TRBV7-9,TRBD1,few,CASTTGTGGANYGYTF,TGTGCCAGCACCACAGGGACAGGGGGAGCTAACTATGGCTACACCTTC
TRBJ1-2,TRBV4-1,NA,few,CASSQVLGDGYTF,TGCGCCAGCAGCCAGGTTCTGGGGGATGGCTACACCTTC
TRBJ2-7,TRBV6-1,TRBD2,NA,CASREAGLSLHEQYF,TGTGCCAGCAGGGAGGCGGGACTATCGCTCCACGAGCAGTACTTC
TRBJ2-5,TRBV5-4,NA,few,CASSLGVWETQYF,TGTGCCAGCAGCTTAGGAGTATGGGAGACCCAGTACTTC
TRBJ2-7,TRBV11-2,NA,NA,CASSFAHYEQYF,TGTGCCAGCAGCTTTGCCCACTACGAGCAGTACTTC
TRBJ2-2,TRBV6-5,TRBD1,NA,CASSSRTGLNTGELFF,TGTGCCAGCAGTTCTCGGACAGGCTTGAACACCGGGGAGCTGTTTTTT
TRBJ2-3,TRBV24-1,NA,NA,CATSDRVQGDTQYF,TGTGCCACCAGTGATCGGGTACAGGGAGATACGCAGTATTTT
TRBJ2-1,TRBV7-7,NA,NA,CASSTDSYNEQFF,TGTGCTAGCAGCACGGACAGTTACAATGAGCAGTTCTTC
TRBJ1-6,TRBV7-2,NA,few,CASSLANSPLHF,TGTGCCAGCAGCTTGGCTAATTCACCCCTCCACTTT
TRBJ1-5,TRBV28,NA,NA,CASSLRGFNQPQHF,TGTGCCAGCAGTTTACGAGGATTCAATCAGCCCCAGCATTTT
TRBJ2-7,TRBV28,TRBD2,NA,CASSSMGGLAGGVYEQYF,TGTGCCAGCAGTTCCATGGGGGGGCTAGCGGGAGGGGTTTACGAGCAGTACTTC